There are a few counts of the clone carrying this T cell receptor (beta chain). CDR3 length equals 16 residues. V shed 4 bases and J 3 bases; nucleotides not matched to a gene: 7. Germline assignment: CDR1 SGHNT and CDR2 YYREEE (reference sequence). The data derive from a study of response to subunit inactivated influenza vaccine. TCRdb independently ran MiXCR on the RT-PCR reads; one entry per CDR3 protein. The sample records around 540,000 distinct CDR3 sequences, roughly 12% being singletons. The sample here was PBMCs from blood, taken on the day of vaccination. This TCR was recovered from a man aged 45 to 65 who received an inactivated influenza vaccine. The chain carries TRBV5-4 and TRBJ1-4, with TRBD1 matching over 9 bases. The DNA of the CDR3 is TGTGCCAGCAGCCTTGGGACAGGGTGGGCTAATGAAAAACTGTTTTTT. As protein: CASSLGTGWANEKLFF.